This T cell receptor beta chain is from a study of blood T cell repertoires in COVID-19. Across the study: Both acute and convalescent COVID-19 samples were obtained from the United States, Italy and Spain. T cells, B-cell-depleted T cells, or PBMCs supplied cDNA or gDNA.

Recruited during active infection, patients (from Seattle) were subsequently followed longitudinally. Source study methods: Nucleated cell number was recorded as an estimate derived from reference gene primer amplification. TCRdb's table, derived via immunoSEQ multiplex PCR, lists solely in-frame clones and lacks some. V, J and clone size are those of that table, while D and trimming were read from the DNA. The data show 200,000 to 250,000 clones, with 84% seen just once and 7.5% to 9% held by the top ten. The CDR3 extends over 14 amino acids. V dropped 0 bases and J dropped 4 bases, with 9 bases sitting between them. Germline-derived CDR1 and CDR2 are LNHNV and YYDKDF (reference sequence).

The specimen sequenced was peripheral blood. The TCR originated in a woman older than 75 with COVID-19, enrolled during active disease. The chain carries TRBV15 and TRBJ1-2; D remains ambiguous. Here the CDR3 DNA reads TGTGCCACCAGCAGAGATGAGGGCAGCTATGGCTACACCTTC. Encoded protein: CATSRDEGSYGYTF.